This entry lists 26 T cell receptor beta chains sequenced from one sample in a study of Tregs in tolerant kidney transplant recipients. Measured with immunoSEQ multiplex PCR; TCRdb has only the in-frame clones, and not every one. The sample lists about 69,000 clones, approximately 88% occurring once. The input for sequencing was CD4+ T cells from blood, taken before the transplant. These receptors came from a human donor who received a combined kidney and bone marrow transplant.

The V call is TRBV4-1, the J call TRBJ2-1, with a tentative D call TRBD1 (5 bases). The CDR3 consists of 15 residues. Looked up from germline, CDR1 is MGHRA and CDR2 is YSYEKL. V lost 0 bases and J lost 5, with 11 bases in between. The CDR3 nucleotides are TGCGCCAGCAGCCAAGAATGGACATCGCACAATGAGCAGTTCTTC. It translates to CASSQEWTSHNEQFF.

The V and J genes are TRBV9 and TRBJ2-1, with D perhaps matching TRBD2 (5 bases). Germline lookup yields CDR1 SGDLS and CDR2 YYNGEE. V was shortened by 4 bases and J by 4 bases, with 9 bases between the two germline ends. The length of the CDR3 is 13 residues. CDR3 coding DNA: TGTGCCAGCAGCACGGAGGTATACAATGAGCAGTTCTTC. Residues: CASSTEVYNEQFF.

V and J are TRBV5-1 and TRBJ2-3, with 7 nucleotides matching TRBD1. CDR1 and CDR2 from the germline V gene are SGHRS and YFSETQ. There are 13 residues in the CDR3. Trimming cost V 6 bases and J 3 bases; bases outside gene matches: 4. CDR3 amino acids: CASNPGQTDTQYF. As DNA, the CDR3 is TGCGCCAGCAACCCGGGACAGACAGATACGCAGTATTTT.

The DNA for the CDR3 is TGCGCCAGCAGCGGAGGGGCTAGCGGGAGGCCGATCAACTACGAGCAGTACTTC. Residues: CASSGGASGRPINYEQYF. V and J are TRBV5-1 and TRBJ2-7; TRBD2 aligns across 11 bases. Losses at the gene ends were 4 bases for V and 3 bases for J; bases not matched to a gene: 15. The length of the CDR3 is 18 residues. The germline CDR1 and CDR2 sequences are SGHRS and YFSETQ.

For the CDR3, the DNA is TGTGCCAGCAGCGTGGGGACTACAGATACGCAGTATTTT. It codes for CASSVGTTDTQYF. This chain links TRBV5-6 with TRBJ2-3, with D maybe TRBD2 (6 bases). CDR1 and CDR2 from the germline V gene are SGHDT and YYEEEE. V was cut by 4 bases and J by 3 bases, with 9 bases left in between. The CDR3 runs 13 residues.

V gene TRBV6-5 combines with J gene TRBJ2-5, with D perhaps TRBD1 (6 bases). Per germline, CDR1 MNHEY and CDR2 SVGAGI. The CDR3 is 14 amino acids. Trimming cost V 6 bases and J 7 bases, with 18 bases left between them. As DNA, the CDR3 is TGTGCCAGCAGCCCCAGGGGACCCCGGGGGACCCAGTACTTC. Translating it yields CASSPRGPRGTQYF.

CDR3 nucleotides: TGTGCCTGGAGCGTCCCTCTAGCGGGAGGGTTAGGTGAGCAGTTCTTC. It translates to CAWSVPLAGGLGEQFF. The chain combines TRBV30 with TRBJ2-1, with 12 bases matching TRBD2. Germline V gene data show CDR1 as GTSNPN and CDR2 as SVGIG (reference sequence). CDR3 length: 16 amino acids. The V and J ends lost 3 bases and 9 bases, in that order; junction bases with no gene match: 12. Drawing the rest from reference TRBV30 and TRBJ2-1, the complete variable domain is SQTIHQWPATLVQPVGSPLSLECTVEGTSNPNLYWYRQAAGRGLQLLFYSVGIGQISSEVPQNLSASRPQDRQFILSSKKLLLSDSGFYLCAWSVPLAGGLGEQFFGPGTRLTVL.

The chain is built from TRBV28 and TRBJ1-2, with 11 bases fitting TRBD1. The CDR3 loop spans 13 amino acids. The germline CDR1 and CDR2 sequences are MDHEN and SYDVKM. The V gene end was trimmed by 4 bases and the J gene end by 8 bases; junction bases not matched to a gene: 3. The CDR3 region has the DNA TGTGCCAGCAGTTCGGGACAGGGGGAGGGCTACACCTTC. Residues: CASSSGQGEGYTF.

This clone has just one count. The chain links TRBV28 to TRBJ2-7, with a weak D call TRBD2 (5 bases). CDR3 size: 11 residues. The V gene's germline CDR1 is MDHEN and CDR2 SYDVKM. Trimming pared 7 bases from V and 5 bases from J, leaving 9 bases between. CDR3 bases: TGTGCCAGCACATCGAGGGACGAGCAGTACTTC. Translation gives CASTSRDEQYF. Combining the CDR3 with reference TRBV28 and TRBJ2-7 gives the whole variable domain DVKVTQSSRYLVKRTGEKVFLECVQDMDHENMFWYRQDPGLGLRLIYFSYDVKMKEKGDIPEGYSVSREKKERFSLILESASTNQTSMYLCASTSRDEQYFGPGTRLTVT.

The chain combines TRBV27 with TRBJ1-1, with D maybe TRBD1 (5 bases). V was trimmed by 4 bases and J by 6 bases, leaving 18 bases between them. The length of the CDR3 is 15 residues. Germline assignment: CDR1 MNHEY and CDR2 SMNVEV (reference sequence). DNA for the CDR3: TGTGCCAGCAGTTCAGGACAAGGACTAGGCGCTGAAGCTTTCTTT. Amino acid sequence: CASSSGQGLGAEAFF.

The rearrangement uses TRBV29-1 and TRBJ2-1; D possibly corresponds to TRBD2 (6 bases). The CDR3 extends over 15 amino acids. Trimming removed 4 bases at V and 7 bases at J, with 20 bases between. CDR1 and CDR2 from the germline V gene are SQVTM and ANQGSEA. The CDR3 sequence: CSVGPRVAVKNEQFF. In DNA form, the CDR3 reads TGCAGCGTTGGCCCCCGAGTAGCGGTAAAGAATGAGCAGTTCTTC.

V and J are TRBV7-2 and TRBJ2-7; maybe TRBD2 (5 bases). Looked up from germline, CDR1 is SGHTA and CDR2 is FQGNSA. The CDR3 consists of 15 residues. The V gene lost 1 base and the J gene lost 3 bases, with 13 bases spanning the gap. DNA of the CDR3: TGTGCCAGCAGCTTAGGGACTGGAACATACTACGAGCAGTACTTC. Amino acids: CASSLGTGTYYEQYF.

V usage is TRBV27 and J usage is TRBJ1-1; no definite D call. Trimming shortened V by 5 bases and J by 0 bases, and 13 bases separated the two germline ends. The CDR3 loop spans 15 amino acids. Germline-derived CDR1 and CDR2 are MNHEY and SMNVEV (reference sequence). The CDR3, as DNA: TGTGCCAGCAGTCCGGGAAGACATTTGAACACTGAAGCTTTCTTT. It specifies CASSPGRHLNTEAFF.

This clone was found once. Relative to the germline gene, one junction end is altered; a read error may explain this. Other DNA variants within this sample encode the same CDR3. The chain joins TRBV30 to TRBJ1-5, with D possibly being TRBD1 (6 bases). The CDR3 has 13 residues. Germline lookup yields CDR1 GTSNPN and CDR2 SVGIG (reference sequence). The CDR3: CAWSVQGNQPQHF. In DNA, the CDR3 is TGTGCCTGGAGTGTACAGGGCAATCAACCCCAGCATTTT.

The CDR3 DNA follows: TGTGCCATCAGGGGGACAGGGGGTACTGCCGGGGAGCTGTTTTTT. Protein: CAIRGTGGTAGELFF. The chain links TRBV10-3 to TRBJ2-2; 11 positions agree with TRBD1. This CDR3 is built from 15 residues. J lost 6 bases, V lost 6 bases, and 6 bases had no gene match. Looked up from germline, CDR1 is ENHRY and CDR2 is SYGVKD.

The rearrangement joins TRBV6-1 to TRBJ1-4; TRBD1 might be the D (5 bases). There are 16 residues in the CDR3. Germline V gives CDR1 MNHNS, CDR2 SASEGT. V was clipped by 5 bases and J by 4 bases, with 17 bases between them. CDR3 sequence (DNA): TGTGCCAGCAGTAAAGGGCAGGGCCAGATTAATGAAAAACTGTTTTTT. Translated: CASSKGQGQINEKLFF.

This rearrangement joins TRBV19 to TRBJ1-1, with 7 positions matching TRBD1. This CDR3 contains 14 residues. Germline values: CDR1 LNHDA, CDR2 SQIVND (reference sequence). J was trimmed by 0 bases and V by 5 bases; bases with no gene match: 3. CDR3 nucleotides: TGTGCCAGTAGTCACAGGGGAGTGAACACTGAAGCTTTCTTT. Protein sequence: CASSHRGVNTEAFF.

The rearrangement joins TRBV29-1 to TRBJ2-2, with D possibly being TRBD1 (7 bases). The V and J ends lost 2 bases and 8 bases respectively, with 21 bases between them. The V gene's germline CDR1 is SQVTM and CDR2 ANQGSEA. The CDR3 runs to 16 residues. Written as DNA, the CDR3 is TGCAGCGTTGAACTGTTCCAGGGGGGTTCGAAAGGGGAGCTGTTTTTT. The encoded protein is CSVELFQGGSKGELFF.

This chain links TRBV30 with TRBJ1-5; a possible D gene is TRBD1 (5 bases). The germline V gene has CDR1 GTSNPN and CDR2 SVGIG (reference sequence). With 1 base removed from V and 7 bases from J, the gap between germline ends came to 11 bases. There are 13 residues in the CDR3. The CDR3 sequence: CAWSGGVEQPQHF. The DNA of the CDR3 is TGTGCCTGGAGTGGGGGGGTCGAGCAGCCCCAGCATTTT.

The gene calls are TRBV19 and TRBJ1-5; D gene ambiguous. This CDR3 has 16 amino acids. Germline lookup yields CDR1 LNHDA and CDR2 SQIVND (reference sequence). V lost 0 bases and J lost 3, with 12 bases in between. The CDR3 DNA sequence: TGTGCCAGTAGTATAGATTTCCGGTTGATCAATCAGCCCCAGCATTTT. It codes for CASSIDFRLINQPQHF. The whole variable domain, remainder taken from reference TRBV19 and TRBJ1-5, is DGGITQSPKYLFRKEGQNVTLSCEQNLNHDAMYWYRQDPGQGLRLIYYSQIVNDFQKGDIAEGYSVSREKKESFPLTVTSAQKNPTAFYLCASSIDFRLINQPQHFGDGTRLSIL.

Remarks on this clone: One end of the junction fails to match germline, which may point to a read error. The chain couples TRBV28 to TRBJ1-1; a possible D gene is TRBD1 (6 bases). The V gene's germline CDR1 is MDHEN and CDR2 SYDVKM. The CDR3 spans 15 residues. The CDR3 bases are TGTGCCAACAGTTCAGCGGGGGCGAAGAACACTGAAGCTTTCTTT. Residues: CANSSAGAKNTEAFF.

This chain uses TRBV29-1 with TRBJ2-2; TRBD1 aligns across 10 bases. The CDR3 totals 14 residues. V gave up 7 bases and J gave up 2 bases; unmatched junction bases: 4. Germline-derived CDR1 and CDR2 are SQVTM and ANQGSEA. The CDR3 DNA reads as TGCAGCGGACTGACAGGGGGCAACACCGGGGAGCTGTTTTTT. Protein product: CSGLTGGNTGELFF.

CDR3 nucleotide sequence: TGTGCCAGCAGTTTATCCCTTCAGGGGGTGAGTGAAGCTTTCTTT. Its protein is CASSLSLQGVSEAFF. The chain joins TRBV27 to TRBJ1-1, with 7 bases fitting TRBD1. The CDR3 extends over 15 amino acids. The V gene's germline CDR1 is MNHEY and CDR2 SMNVEV (reference sequence). Unmatched junction bases numbered 8, after V lost 0 bases and J lost 7 bases.

The J gene is TRBJ2-7, the V gene TRBV19; the D gene is possibly TRBD1 (6 bases). CDR3 length: 13 amino acids. Germline lookup yields CDR1 LNHDA and CDR2 SQIVND (reference sequence). Trimming cost V 3 bases and J 4 bases, with 10 bases left between them. In DNA, the CDR3 is TGTGCCAGTAGTATGGACAGCCTTTACGAGCAGTACTTC. It translates to CASSMDSLYEQYF.

This rearrangement joins TRBV6-5 to TRBJ2-2; 8 bases align to TRBD1. Germline CDR1 and CDR2: MNHEY and SVGAGI. CDR3 length: 16 amino acids. V lost 4 bases, J lost 1 base, and 5 bases stayed unmatched. The CDR3 DNA follows: TGTGCCAGCAGTTCAACCGACAGGGGGAACACCGGGGAGCTGTTTTTT. It specifies CASSSTDRGNTGELFF.

The genes are TRBV29-1 and TRBJ2-7, with 8 positions matching TRBD2. This CDR3 spans 14 amino acids. Germline lookup yields CDR1 SQVTM and CDR2 ANQGSEA. V lost 4 bases to trimming and J lost 4 bases; unmatched junction nucleotides: 9. DNA for the CDR3: TGCAGCGTTGTGCGCTCTAGCGGGCCTTACGAGCAGTACTTC. It specifies CSVVRSSGPYEQYF.